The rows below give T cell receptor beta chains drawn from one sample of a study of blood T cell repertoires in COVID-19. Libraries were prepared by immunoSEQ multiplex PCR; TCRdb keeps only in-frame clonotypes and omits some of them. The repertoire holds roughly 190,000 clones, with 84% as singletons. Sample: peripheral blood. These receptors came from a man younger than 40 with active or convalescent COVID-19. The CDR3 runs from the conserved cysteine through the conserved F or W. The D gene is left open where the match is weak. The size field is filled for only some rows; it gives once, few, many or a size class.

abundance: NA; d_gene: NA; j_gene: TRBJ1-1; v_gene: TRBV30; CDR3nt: TGTGCCTGGACGCGGGGGCCAACAAAGACTGAAGCTTTCTTT; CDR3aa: CAWTRGPTKTEAFF
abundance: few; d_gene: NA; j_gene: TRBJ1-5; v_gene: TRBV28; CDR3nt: TGTGCCAGCAGCCTAGCCCCCGGCAATCAGCCCCAGCATTTT; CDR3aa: CASSLAPGNQPQHF
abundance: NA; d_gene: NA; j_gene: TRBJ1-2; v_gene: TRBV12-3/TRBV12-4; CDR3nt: TGTGCCAGCAGTTCCGGTGAGAATGGCTACACCTTC; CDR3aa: CASSSGENGYTF
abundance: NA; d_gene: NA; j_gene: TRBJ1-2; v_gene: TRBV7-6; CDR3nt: TGTGCCAGCAGCTTAACGCCTAGGGCAGGGCTTTCTAACTATGGCTACACCTTC; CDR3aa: CASSLTPRAGLSNYGYTF
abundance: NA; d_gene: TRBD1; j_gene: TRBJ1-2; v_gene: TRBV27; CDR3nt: TGTGCCAGCAGTTTATCGACAGGGGGGGGCTATGGCTACACCTTC; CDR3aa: CASSLSTGGGYGYTF
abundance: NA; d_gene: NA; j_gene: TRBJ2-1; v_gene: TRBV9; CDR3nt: TGTGCCAGCAGCGTCGGGTACAATGAGCAGTTCTTC; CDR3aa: CASSVGYNEQFF
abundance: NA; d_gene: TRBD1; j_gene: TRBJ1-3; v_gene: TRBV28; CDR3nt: TGTGCCAGCAGTGCCCCGACAGGGGTCGGAAACACCATATATTTT; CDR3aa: CASSAPTGVGNTIYF
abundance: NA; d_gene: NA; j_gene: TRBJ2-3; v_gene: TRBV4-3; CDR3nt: TGCGCCAGCAGCCAAGAAAGATTGGCCGGGGACATCACAAATACGCAGTATTTT; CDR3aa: CASSQERLAGDITNTQYF
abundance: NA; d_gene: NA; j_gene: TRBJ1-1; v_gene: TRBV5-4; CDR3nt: TGTGCCAGCAGCTTGGCAGGGAACACTGAAGCTTTCTTT; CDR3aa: CASSLAGNTEAFF
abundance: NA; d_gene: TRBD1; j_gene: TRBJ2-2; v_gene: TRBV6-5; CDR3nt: TGTGCCAGCAGCCGGGACAGGGAGGGCGGGGAGCTGTTTTTT; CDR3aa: CASSRDREGGELFF
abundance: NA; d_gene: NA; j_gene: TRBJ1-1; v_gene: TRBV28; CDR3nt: TGTGCCAGCAGGTTGGCGAACACTGAAGCTTTCTTT; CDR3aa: CASRLANTEAFF
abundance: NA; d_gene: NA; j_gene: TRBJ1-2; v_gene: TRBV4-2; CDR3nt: TGTGCCAGCAGCCAAGATCCGGCAGGTTTGGGCTACACCTTC; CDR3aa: CASSQDPAGLGYTF
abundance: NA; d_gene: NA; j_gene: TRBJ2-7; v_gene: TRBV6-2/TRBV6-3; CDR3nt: TGTGCCAGCAGCCAAACTAGCCGCTACGAGCAGTACTTC; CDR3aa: CASSQTSRYEQYF
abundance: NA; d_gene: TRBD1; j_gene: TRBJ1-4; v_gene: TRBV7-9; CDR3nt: TGTGCCAGCAACCCCCCGAAGGGGGCTCCTGAAAAACTGTTTTTT; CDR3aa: CASNPPKGAPEKLFF
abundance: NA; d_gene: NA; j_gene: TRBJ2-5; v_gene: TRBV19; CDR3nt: TGTGCCAGTAGTAATGCAGGGGAAGAGACCCAGTACTTC; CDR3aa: CASSNAGEETQYF
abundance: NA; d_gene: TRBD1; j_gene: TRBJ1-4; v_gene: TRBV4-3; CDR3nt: TGCGCCAGCAGCCAAGATGGGACAGGGGAAGAAAAACTGTTTTTT; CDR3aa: CASSQDGTGEEKLFF
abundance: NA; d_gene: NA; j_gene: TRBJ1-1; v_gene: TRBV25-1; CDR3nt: TGTGCCAGCAGTGAATTCCGGGGGGATGGGGCCACTGAAGCTTTCTTT; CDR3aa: CASSEFRGDGATEAFF
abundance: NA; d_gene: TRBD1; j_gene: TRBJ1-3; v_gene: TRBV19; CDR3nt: TGTGCCAGTAGTCGGGACAGCCCTGGAAACACCATATATTTT; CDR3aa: CASSRDSPGNTIYF
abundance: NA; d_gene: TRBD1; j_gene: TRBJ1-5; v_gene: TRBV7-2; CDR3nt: TGTGCCAGCAGTTTAGCTAGGGGGCTAAATCAGCCCCAGCATTTT; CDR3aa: CASSLARGLNQPQHF
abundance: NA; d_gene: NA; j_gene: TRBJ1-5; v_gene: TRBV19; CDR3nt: TGTGCCAGTAGTATGGGGGCCCAGCCCCAGCATTTT; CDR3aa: CASSMGAQPQHF
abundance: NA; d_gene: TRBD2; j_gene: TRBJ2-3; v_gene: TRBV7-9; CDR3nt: TGTGCCAGCAGCTCTTCTCAGGCTAGCGGGAGTACAGCAGATACGCAGTATTTT; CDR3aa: CASSSSQASGSTADTQYF
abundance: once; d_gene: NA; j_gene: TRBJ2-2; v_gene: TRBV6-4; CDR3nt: TGTGCCAGCAGTCTACGGAGCACCGGGGAGCTGTTTTTT; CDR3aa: CASSLRSTGELFF
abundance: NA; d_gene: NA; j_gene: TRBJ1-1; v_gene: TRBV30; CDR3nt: TGTGCCTGGGGATTCCCGCGGGAAGAAACTGAAGCTTTCTTT; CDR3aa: CAWGFPREETEAFF
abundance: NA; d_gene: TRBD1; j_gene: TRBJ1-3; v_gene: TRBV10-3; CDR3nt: TGTGCCATCAGTGACCCCCGGGACAGGGGCGCTGGAAACACCATATATTTT; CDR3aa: CAISDPRDRGAGNTIYF
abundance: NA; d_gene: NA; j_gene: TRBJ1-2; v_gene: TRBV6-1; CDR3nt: TGTGCCAGCAGTGAGAAGGGCAGGGAAGGCTACACCTTC; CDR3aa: CASSEKGREGYTF
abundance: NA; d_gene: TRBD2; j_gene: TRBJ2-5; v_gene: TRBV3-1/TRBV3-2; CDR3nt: TGTGCCAGCAGCGCGTCTCTTGCCGTCGGGGGGGCTCGAGAGACCCAGTACTTC; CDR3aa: CASSASLAVGGARETQYF
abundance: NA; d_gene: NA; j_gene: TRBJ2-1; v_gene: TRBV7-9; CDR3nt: TGTGCCAGCAGCTTAAGGGGTGAGCAGTTCTTC; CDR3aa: CASSLRGEQFF
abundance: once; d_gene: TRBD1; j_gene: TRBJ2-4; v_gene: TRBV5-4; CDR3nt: TGTGCCAGCAGCTTAGGACAGGTCCCCATTCAGTACTTC; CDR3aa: CASSLGQVPIQYF
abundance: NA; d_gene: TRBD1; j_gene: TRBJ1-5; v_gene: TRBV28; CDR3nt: TGTGCCAGCAGTTTATCGGACAGGATCAATCAGCCCCAGCATTTT; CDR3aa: CASSLSDRINQPQHF
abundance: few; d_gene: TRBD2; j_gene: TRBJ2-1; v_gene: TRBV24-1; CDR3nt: TGTGCCACCAGTGATTCCGGGACTAGGTACAATGAGCAGTTCTTC; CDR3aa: CATSDSGTRYNEQFF
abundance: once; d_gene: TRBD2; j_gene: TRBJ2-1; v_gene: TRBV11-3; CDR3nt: TGTGCCAGCAGCTTATTCAGGGCGGGGGATGAGCAGTTCTTC; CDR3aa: CASSLFRAGDEQFF
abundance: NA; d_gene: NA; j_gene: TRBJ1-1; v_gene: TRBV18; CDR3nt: TGTGCCAGCTCATCGGAGCCCTTTAACACTGAAGCTTTCTTT; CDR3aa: CASSSEPFNTEAFF
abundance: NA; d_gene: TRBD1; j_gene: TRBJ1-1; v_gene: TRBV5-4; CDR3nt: TGTGCCAGCAGGCCAGGGGGAACCACTGAAGCTTTCTTT; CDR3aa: CASRPGGTTEAFF
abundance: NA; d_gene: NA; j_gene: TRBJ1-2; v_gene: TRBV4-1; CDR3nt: TGCGCCAGCAGCCAACCTACGGGGGGCGCCTACTATGGCTACACCTTC; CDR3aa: CASSQPTGGAYYGYTF
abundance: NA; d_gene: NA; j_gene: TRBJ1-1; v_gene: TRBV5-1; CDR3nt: TGCGCCAGCAGCTTGGGGGCGGGTGGCACTGAAGCTTTCTTT; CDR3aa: CASSLGAGGTEAFF
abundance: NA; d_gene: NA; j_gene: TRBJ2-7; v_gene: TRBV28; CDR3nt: TGTGCCAGCAGCACCGCTTGGCAAATCTACGAGCAGTACTTC; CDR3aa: CASSTAWQIYEQYF
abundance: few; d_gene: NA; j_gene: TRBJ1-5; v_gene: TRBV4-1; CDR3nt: TGCGCCAGCAGCGCGCAGGAAGATAGCAATCAGCCCCAGCATTTT; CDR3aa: CASSAQEDSNQPQHF
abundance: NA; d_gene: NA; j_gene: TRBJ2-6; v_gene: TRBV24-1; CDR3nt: TGTGCCACCAGTGACTTCCATAGCTCTGGGGCCAACGTCCTGACTTTC; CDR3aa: CATSDFHSSGANVLTF
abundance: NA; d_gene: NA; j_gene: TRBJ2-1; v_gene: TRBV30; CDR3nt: TGTGCCTGGAGCACTGGGGACTTCTACAATGAGCAGTTCTTC; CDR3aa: CAWSTGDFYNEQFF
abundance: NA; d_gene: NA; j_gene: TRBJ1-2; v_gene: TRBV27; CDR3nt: TGTGCCAGCAGTTTTGGGAGTGGAAACTATGGCTACACCTTC; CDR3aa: CASSFGSGNYGYTF
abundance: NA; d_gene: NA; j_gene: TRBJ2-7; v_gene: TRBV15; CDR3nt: TGTGCCACCAGCAGAGCAGCGGAGGCTTACGAGCAGTACTTC; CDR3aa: CATSRAAEAYEQYF
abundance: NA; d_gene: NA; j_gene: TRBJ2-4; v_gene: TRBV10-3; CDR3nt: TGTGCCATCAGCGGGGAAGGCAACATTCAGTACTTC; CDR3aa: CAISGEGNIQYF
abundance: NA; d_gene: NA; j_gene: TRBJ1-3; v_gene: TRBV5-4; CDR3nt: TGTGCCAGCAGCTCGTACGGCCGGGACAACCACGGAAACACCATATATTTT; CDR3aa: CASSSYGRDNHGNTIYF
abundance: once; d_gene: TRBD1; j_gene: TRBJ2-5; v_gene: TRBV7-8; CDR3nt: TGTGCCAGCAGCTTACCCTTGGGACAGGGGGGACAAGAGACCCAGTACTTC; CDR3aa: CASSLPLGQGGQETQYF
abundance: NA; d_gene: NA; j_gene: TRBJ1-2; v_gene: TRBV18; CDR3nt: TGTGCCAGCTCACCACCCCTTGCGGACAGCTATGGCTACACCTTC; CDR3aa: CASSPPLADSYGYTF
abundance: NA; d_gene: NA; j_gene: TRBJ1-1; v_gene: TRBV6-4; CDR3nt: TGTGCCAGCACAGGGTCCACTGAAGCTTTCTTT; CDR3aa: CASTGSTEAFF
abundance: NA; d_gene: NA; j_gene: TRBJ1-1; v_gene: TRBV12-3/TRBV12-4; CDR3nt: TGTGCCAGCAGTTTAGGGGGCGCCACTGAAGCTTTCTTT; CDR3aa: CASSLGGATEAFF
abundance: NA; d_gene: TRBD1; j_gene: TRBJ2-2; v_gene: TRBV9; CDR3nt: TGTGCCAGCAGCGTAGAGGTACAGGGGGCCGGGGAGCTGTTTTTT; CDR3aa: CASSVEVQGAGELFF
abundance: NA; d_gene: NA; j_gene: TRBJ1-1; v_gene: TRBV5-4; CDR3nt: TGTGCCAGCAGCCTCGGGACTCGGGCTTTCTTT; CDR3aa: CASSLGTRAFF
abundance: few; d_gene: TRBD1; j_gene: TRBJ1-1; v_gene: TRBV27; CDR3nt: TGTGCCAGCAGTCAACAGGGGTTGAACACTGAAGCTTTCTTT; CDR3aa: CASSQQGLNTEAFF
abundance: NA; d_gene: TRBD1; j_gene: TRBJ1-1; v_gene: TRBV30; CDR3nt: TGTGCCTGGAGTCTTAAGACAGGGAGGACCACTGAAGCTTTCTTT; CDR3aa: CAWSLKTGRTTEAFF
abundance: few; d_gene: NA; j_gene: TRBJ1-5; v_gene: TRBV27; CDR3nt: TGTGCCAGCAGTTTAGGGGGGAATGGCAATCAGCCCCAGCATTTT; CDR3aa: CASSLGGNGNQPQHF
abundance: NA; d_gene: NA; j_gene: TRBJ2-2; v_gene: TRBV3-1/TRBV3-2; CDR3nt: TGTGCCAGCAGCGGCAAGGGGGCGAACACCGGGGAGCTGTTTTTT; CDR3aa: CASSGKGANTGELFF
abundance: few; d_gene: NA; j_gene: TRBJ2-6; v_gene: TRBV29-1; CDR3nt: TGCAGCGTTACTGGTCCCTCTGGGGCCAACGTCCTGACTTTC; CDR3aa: CSVTGPSGANVLTF
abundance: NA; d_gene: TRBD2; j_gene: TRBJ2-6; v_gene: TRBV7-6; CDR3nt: TGTGCCAGCAGCTTGGGACTAGCGGGAGGGCGGCCTGGGGCCAACGTCCTGACTTTC; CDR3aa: CASSLGLAGGRPGANVLTF